Below, 17 T cell receptor beta chains from the same sample are listed, as sequenced in a study of T cells in Graves' hyperthyroidism and ophthalmopathy. Amplified TCR beta CDR3 regions derived from RNA transcripts. HTBI primers were the set used in a first-round RT-PCR of the TCR CDR3. TCRdb re-called the multiplex PCR reads through MiXCR, storing one row per CDR3 protein. The sample yields approximately 360,000 distinct CDR3 sequences, around a sixth seen once. The material sequenced was blood. The receptors derive from a woman between 18 and 29 years old with Graves' hyperthyroidism that later progressed to Graves' ophthalmopathy.

In the case of this clonotype: A much more abundant neighbour one base away suggests this may be a read error. The rearrangement uses TRBV28 and TRBJ1-2, with a tentative D call TRBD1 (5 bases). The V end lost 3 bases, the J end lost 5 bases, and 25 bases lay between the germline ends. This CDR3 has 18 amino acids. Germline CDR1 reads MDHEN; CDR2 reads SYDVKM. CDR3 loop: CASSFPWRIGAAFYGYTF. Here the CDR3 DNA reads TGTGCCAGCAGTTTTCCGTGGCGAATAGGGGCCGCTTTTTATGGCTACACCTTC.

This clonotype was counted many times. The gene calls are TRBV20-1 and TRBJ2-1, with TRBD2 matching over 8 bases. Germline V gene sequence: CDR1 DFQATT, CDR2 SNEGSKA (reference sequence). CDR3 size: 15 residues. The V gene end was trimmed by 1 base and the J gene end by 13 bases; junction bases not matched to a gene: 15. The CDR3 here is CSARVLLGQTSAQFF. CDR3 DNA: TGCAGTGCTAGAGTCCTACTTGGACAGACTAGCGCCCAGTTCTTC.

Notes on this clonotype: A much more abundant neighbour one base away suggests this may be a read error. The J gene is TRBJ2-1, the V gene TRBV7-9; D is perhaps TRBD2 (6 bases). CDR1 is SEHNR, CDR2 FQNEAQ, per germline (reference sequence). CDR3 length: 17 amino acids. The CDR3 coding sequence is TGTGCCAGCAGCTTAGCTGGGGGAGCGGGCGCCTACAATGGGCAGTTCTTC. Protein sequence: CASSLAGGAGAYNGQFF. The full variable domain, its missing parts supplied by reference TRBV7-9 and TRBJ2-1, is DTGVSQNPRHKITKRGQNVTFRCDPISEHNRLYWYRQTLGQGPEFLTYFQNEAQLEKSRLLSDRFSAERPKGSFSTLEIQRTEQGDSAMYLCASSLAGGAGAYNGQFFGPGTRLTVL.

In its sample, this clonotype was seen many times. The genes are TRBV11-2 and TRBJ1-1; D gene unclear. The CDR3 consists of 19 residues. The germline V and J ends were trimmed by 0 bases and 0 bases, with 20 bases remaining between them. Germline values: CDR1 SGHAT, CDR2 FQNNGV. CDR3 protein: CASSLDLGGQTRLNTEAFF. The DNA for the CDR3 is TGTGCCAGCAGCTTAGATCTAGGTGGCCAGACGCGTCTGAACACTGAAGCTTTCTTT.

This clonotype was counted at least ten times. V and J are TRBV28 and TRBJ2-7, with no clear D. This CDR3 comprises 14 residues. CDR1 is MDHEN, CDR2 SYDVKM, per germline. Trimming shortened V by 3 bases and J by 2 bases, and 11 bases separated the two germline ends. The CDR3 DNA is TGTGCCAGCAGTTTGCACCGGGCCGCCTACGAGCAGTACTTC. This encodes CASSLHRAAYEQYF.

In this sample, this clonotype turned up once. The chain couples TRBV5-1 to TRBJ2-1; 11 bases are shared with TRBD2. Germline V lookup: CDR1 SGHRS, CDR2 YFSETQ. J gave up 8 bases and V 0 bases, and 4 bases lay outside the gene matches. The CDR3 loop spans 15 amino acids. The CDR3 loop is CASSLVAGGPDEQFF. The CDR3 DNA reads TGCGCCAGCAGCTTGGTAGCGGGAGGGCCGGATGAGCAGTTCTTC.

This clonotype was detected many times. The CDR3 loop reads CASSLSVVNEQYF. CDR3 sequence (DNA): TGTGCCAGCAGTTTATCGGTGGTGAACGAGCAGTACTTC. The genes are TRBV27 and TRBJ2-7, with D unclear. V lost 0 bases to trimming and J lost 5 bases, with 8 bases between them. Germline V lookup: CDR1 MNHEY, CDR2 SMNVEV (reference sequence). This CDR3 region has 13 residues.

This clonotype was seen more than once but under ten times. The DNA for the CDR3 is TGTGCCAGCAGTGAATATTCAGGAACCACTGAAGCTTTCTTT. Amino acids: CASSEYSGTTEAFF. The chain combines TRBV25-1 with TRBJ1-1; the D is unclear. The germline gives CDR1 MGHDK, CDR2 SYGVNS. The CDR3 covers 14 residues. V was clipped by 0 bases and J by 4 bases, with 9 bases between them.

At least ten counts were recorded for this clonotype. The genes are TRBV28 and TRBJ2-7; D possibly corresponds to TRBD1 (5 bases). The CDR3 is 14 amino acids. CDR1 is MDHEN and CDR2 is SYDVKM in the germline V gene. Trimming cost V 3 bases and J 3 bases, with 12 bases left between them. CDR3 sequence: CASSLGREDYEQYF. The CDR3 coding sequence is TGTGCCAGCAGTTTGGGCAGGGAAGACTACGAGCAGTACTTC.

This clonotype was counted ten times or more. This chain joins TRBV28 and TRBJ1-1; TRBD1 is a possible D gene (5 bases). Germline CDR1 and CDR2: MDHEN and SYDVKM. Trimming left V 3 bases short and J 11 bases short, with 13 bases between. The CDR3 runs 12 residues. CDR3 residues: CASSFRWGVAFF. CDR3 DNA sequence: TGTGCCAGCAGTTTTCGGTGGGGGGTGGCTTTCTTT. The entire variable domain, with the rest obtained from reference TRBV28 and TRBJ1-1, is as follows: DVKVTQSSRYLVKRTGEKVFLECVQDMDHENMFWYRQDPGLGLRLIYFSYDVKMKEKGDIPEGYSVSREKKERFSLILESASTNQTSMYLCASSFRWGVAFFGQGTRLTVV.

The genes are TRBV7-8 and TRBJ2-7, with D possibly being TRBD1 or TRBD2 (5 bases each). The germline V gene has CDR1 SGHVS and CDR2 FQNEAQ. This CDR3 comprises 16 residues. Trimming stripped 3 bases from V and 0 bases from J, with 15 bases between. The CDR3 sequence: CASSFGAGASSYEQYF. Written as DNA, the CDR3 is TGTGCCAGCAGCTTTGGTGCCGGGGCAAGCTCCTACGAGCAGTACTTC. Supplemented by reference TRBV7-8 and TRBJ2-7, the full variable domain reads GAGVSQSPRYKVAKRGQDVALRCDPISGHVSLFWYQQALGQGPEFLTYFQNEAQLDKSGLPSDRFFAERPEGSVSTLKIQRTQQEDSAVYLCASSFGAGASSYEQYFGPGTRLTVT.

The chain combines TRBV7-8 with TRBJ2-3; possible D gene TRBD2, 6 bases. This CDR3 comprises 16 residues. Per the germline V gene, CDR1 is SGHVS and CDR2 is FQNEAQ. Trimming pared 5 bases from V and 2 bases from J, leaving 17 bases between. As DNA, the CDR3 is TGTGCCAGCAGCATCCGACCGGCGGGGATCACAGATACGCAGTATTTT. Protein sequence: CASSIRPAGITDTQYF.

This clonotype was observed a handful of times. The chain uses TRBV20-1 and TRBJ2-1; 8 bases are a match to TRBD1. CDR1 is DFQATT, CDR2 SNEGSKA, per germline (reference sequence). Germline trimming cut 5 bases from V and 7 bases from J; bases unmatched to any gene: 16. The CDR3 totals 16 residues. The chain's CDR3 is CSAVTGGSNIRNEQFF. The CDR3 region has the DNA TGCAGTGCTGTTACAGGGGGTAGTAATATTAGGAATGAGCAGTTCTTC.

In this sample, this clonotype turned up many times. The V gene is TRBV14, the J gene TRBJ2-7; possible D gene TRBD1, 5 bases. V gave up 3 bases and J gave up 2 bases, with 11 bases separating them. This CDR3 contains 14 residues. Germline V CDR1 and CDR2: SGHDN, FVKESK. The CDR3 DNA reads TGTGCCAGCAGCCATAACCAGGGTCCCTACGAGCAGTACTTC. It translates to CASSHNQGPYEQYF.

Worth noting for this clonotype: A much larger clone differs by one base, so this may be a read error. The rearrangement uses TRBV2 and TRBJ1-2; D unresolved. Germline V gene sequence: CDR1 SNHLY, CDR2 FYNNEI. The V end was cut by 8 bases, the J end by 4 bases, with 8 bases between. This CDR3 contains 11 residues. The CDR3 nucleotides read TGTGCCAGCGGAGATACCTATGGCTACACCTTC. Translating gives CASGDTYGYTF.

There are many counts of this clonotype. The chain employs TRBV10-3 and TRBJ2-7, with 8 positions matching TRBD2. V lost 0 bases and J lost 5; bases outside the gene matches: 3. The CDR3 runs 14 residues. CDR1 is ENHRY, CDR2 SYGVKD, per germline. In nucleotides, the CDR3 is TGTGCCATCAGTGAGTCGGTTAGCGGGGACGAGCAGTACTTC. Amino acid sequence: CAISESVSGDEQYF.

V gene TRBV5-1 combines with J gene TRBJ1-3; D uncertain. This CDR3 spans 13 amino acids. V was clipped by 4 bases and J by 4 bases, with 9 bases between them. The germline CDR1 and CDR2 sequences are SGHRS and YFSETQ. The CDR3 region is CASSTGFGNTIYF. CDR3 sequence (DNA): TGCGCCAGCAGCACGGGATTCGGAAACACCATATATTTT.